One and the same sample provided the 24 T cell receptor beta chains below, sequenced in a study of CD4+ T cells in melanoma. Sequenced by immunoSEQ multiplex PCR; TCRdb stores in-frame clones only, minus some. The sample lists 13,000 to 15,000 clones, roughly two thirds seen once, with roughly 10% in the top ten. Specimen: cells from a culture (not recorded whether cultured in vitro). These receptors were collected from a human donor with melanoma.

This clone qualifies as medium-sized. This chain uses TRBV29-1 with TRBJ2-7; 10 nucleotides agree with TRBD1. CDR3 length equals 13 residues. V shed 7 bases, J shed 5 bases, and the junction held 8 bases outside the gene matches. CDR1 SQVTM and CDR2 ANQGSEA come from the germline V gene. CDR3 nucleotides: TGCAGCGCCGGCACGGGACAGGGGAACGAGCAGTACTTC. Translated: CSAGTGQGNEQYF.

This clone was recorded a few times. The chain joins TRBV9 to TRBJ1-6; 10 bases agree with TRBD1. The CDR3 extends over 16 amino acids. Germline lookup yields CDR1 SGDLS and CDR2 YYNGEE. V lost 4 bases to trimming and J lost 6 bases; unmatched junction nucleotides: 7. CDR3: CASSPRGDRGNSPLHF. Here the CDR3 DNA reads TGTGCCAGCAGCCCCCGTGGGGACAGGGGTAATTCACCCCTCCACTTT.

The chain links TRBV5-8 to TRBJ1-5; no definite D call. Trimming removed 3 bases from V and 3 bases from J, with 16 bases in between. The CDR3 is 16 amino acids. From germline, CDR1 is SGHTS and CDR2 YDEGEE. The CDR3 DNA reads TGTGCCAGCAGCTCCCTGACCGAGATTTTCAATCAGCCCCAGCATTTT. Protein sequence: CASSSLTEIFNQPQHF.

The chain links TRBV6-5 to TRBJ1-1; D possibly corresponds to TRBD1 (5 bases). The CDR3 runs to 13 residues. V was pared by 6 bases and J by 7 bases, with 15 bases between. In germline, CDR1 is MNHEY, CDR2 SVGAGI. The CDR3 DNA reads TGTGCCAGCAGCGTACAGGTTAAAGGTGAAGCTTTCTTT. This codes for CASSVQVKGEAFF.

The CDR3 DNA reads TGTGCCAGCATCCCTGCCCCAGCCCAAAGTGAAAAACTGTTTTTT. This sequence encodes CASIPAPAQSEKLFF. The gene calls are TRBV2 and TRBJ1-4; D not certain. Trimming removed 7 bases at V and 7 bases at J, with 19 bases between. The germline V gene encodes CDR1 SNHLY and CDR2 FYNNEI. The CDR3 is 15 residues long.

The genes are TRBV6-1 and TRBJ2-7; possibly TRBD2 for D (5 bases). CDR1 is MNHNS, CDR2 SASEGT, per germline. With 2 bases removed from V and 0 bases from J, the gap between germline ends came to 17 bases. The CDR3 totals 17 residues. CDR3 in DNA: TGTGCCAGCAGTGAAAAGGTAGGCGGGCGATACTCCTACGAGCAGTACTTC. As protein: CASSEKVGGRYSYEQYF.

CDR3 nucleotide sequence: TGTGCCAGCAGCCGACTAGTTAAAGAGACCCAGTACTTC. Translated, it gives CASSRLVKETQYF. The rearrangement uses TRBV7-2 and TRBJ2-5, with a tentative D call TRBD2 (6 bases). The CDR3 is 13 residues long. Germline-derived CDR1 and CDR2 are SGHTA and FQGNSA. The V end was cut by 5 bases, the J end by 3 bases, with 10 bases between.

The chain employs TRBV5-1 and TRBJ2-5; D might be TRBD2 (7 bases). V lost 5 bases and J 5 bases, leaving 16 bases between the germline ends. The CDR3 has 14 residues. Germline CDR1 reads SGHRS; CDR2 reads YFSETQ. This CDR3 is CASRRNAGAETQYF. CDR3 DNA: TGCGCCAGCAGGCGAAACGCGGGGGCGGAGACCCAGTACTTC.

The CDR3 DNA reads TGCAGCGTGACCTCCGGGACAGGGGGCAGGTCGGGCTATGGCTACACCTTC. Translation: CSVTSGTGGRSGYGYTF. This chain connects TRBV29-1 to TRBJ1-2, with TRBD1 identical over 12 bases. The CDR3 contains 17 residues. In germline, CDR1 is SQVTM, CDR2 ANQGSEA. With 6 bases clipped from V and 4 bases from J, the junction kept 15 bases outside the gene matches.

The rearrangement uses TRBV18 and TRBJ2-7; 9 bases match TRBD1. Trimming took 4 bases from V and 5 from J; bases not matched to a gene: 9. Germline V gives CDR1 KGHSH, CDR2 LQKENI. This CDR3 region has 15 residues. The CDR3 reads CASSQSGTGSDEQYF. The CDR3 region has the DNA TGTGCCAGCTCACAGTCCGGGACAGGGTCGGACGAGCAGTACTTC.

The chain has TRBV9 and TRBJ2-3; no reliable D call. The germline V gene has CDR1 SGDLS and CDR2 YYNGEE. Trimming stripped 3 bases from V and 8 bases from J, with 13 bases between. The CDR3 extends over 13 amino acids. CDR3: CASSEISGFTQYF. CDR3 bases: TGTGCCAGCAGCGAGATCTCGGGTTTTACGCAGTATTTT.

This clone appeared once. This chain uses TRBV28 with TRBJ1-4; tentative D call: TRBD1 (6 bases). The CDR3 is 16 amino acids. Germline V CDR1 and CDR2: MDHEN, SYDVKM. V lost 6 bases and J 8 bases, leaving 22 bases between the germline ends. CDR3 in DNA: TGTGCCAGCAGGGCACCAACAGGGAGTCATGAGGAAAAACTGTTTTTT. Translating it yields CASRAPTGSHEEKLFF.

This clone came up a few times. The chain combines TRBV7-8 with TRBJ1-6; no clear D. The CDR3 has 11 amino acids. Trimming took off 5 bases at V and 14 bases at J, with 10 bases between the two ends. CDR1 and CDR2 from the germline V gene are SGHVS and FQNEAQ. CDR3 DNA: TGTGCCAGCAGCCCGGGCCCAGCCCTCCACTTT. Residues: CASSPGPALHF.

This clone was counted a few times. The chain is built from TRBV10-3 and TRBJ1-6; possibly TRBD1 for D (5 bases). Germline V gene sequence: CDR1 ENHRY, CDR2 SYGVKD. CDR3 length equals 17 residues. Trimming left V 6 bases short and J 0 bases short, with 15 bases between. The CDR3 DNA sequence: TGTGCCATCAGGGAACAGGTCCTTCGCTCCTATAATTCACCCCTCCACTTT. It specifies CAIREQVLRSYNSPLHF.

This clone is medium-sized by share. V gene TRBV10-3 combines with J gene TRBJ2-3; the D is unclear. Trimming removed 2 bases from V and 4 bases from J, with 19 bases in between. The CDR3 loop spans 17 amino acids. Germline V gene data show CDR1 as ENHRY and CDR2 as SYGVKD. This CDR3 reads CAISEPISMDNSDTQYF. CDR3 in DNA: TGTGCCATCAGTGAGCCTATCTCCATGGATAACTCAGATACGCAGTATTTT.

The chain carries TRBV6-5 and TRBJ2-7; D perhaps matches TRBD1 (6 bases). Germline V CDR1 and CDR2: MNHEY, SVGAGI. The CDR3 is made up of 12 amino acids. V was shortened by 7 bases and J by 2 bases, with 9 bases between the two germline ends. CDR3 protein: CASTGTTYEQYF. In DNA, the CDR3 is TGTGCCAGCACCGGGACAACCTACGAGCAGTACTTC.

The chain employs TRBV11-2 and TRBJ2-2, with TRBD1 as a possible D gene (6 bases). Trimming left V 4 bases short and J 5 bases short, with 17 bases between. The germline CDR1 and CDR2 sequences are SGHAT and FQNNGV. The CDR3 contains 16 residues. The CDR3 DNA reads TGTGCCAGCAGCTCGAGTAGGCAGGGGCGGACCGGGGAGCTGTTTTTT. Amino acids: CASSSSRQGRTGELFF.

This clone was seen a handful of times. This chain joins TRBV2 and TRBJ1-3, with 8 nucleotides matching TRBD1. This CDR3 comprises 15 residues. Germline loops: CDR1 SNHLY, CDR2 FYNNEI. Losses at the gene ends were 6 bases for V and 0 bases for J; bases not matched to a gene: 4. CDR3 DNA: TGTGCCAGCAGGACAGGGGTCTTCTCTGGAAACACCATATATTTT. It encodes CASRTGVFSGNTIYF.

This clone was observed a few times. The chain is built from TRBV5-1 and TRBJ2-5; D might be TRBD2 (7 bases). This CDR3 spans 14 amino acids. The V end was cut by 4 bases, the J end by 1 base, with 11 bases between. Germline V gene data show CDR1 as SGHRS and CDR2 as YFSETQ. The CDR3 protein is CASSGGGSQETQYF. In nucleotides, the CDR3 is TGCGCCAGCAGCGGCGGGGGCAGCCAAGAGACCCAGTACTTC.

The chain combines TRBV6-5 with TRBJ1-4; weak D call: TRBD1 (5 bases). Trimming stripped 0 bases from V and 2 bases from J, with 7 bases between. From germline, CDR1 is MNHEY and CDR2 SVGAGI. The CDR3 length is 15 residues. DNA for the CDR3: TGTGCCAGCAGTTACTCCCGGGGCACTAATGAAAAACTGTTTTTT. Translating gives CASSYSRGTNEKLFF.

V is TRBV7-2 and J is TRBJ1-1; maybe TRBD1 (6 bases). Trimming left V 6 bases short and J 5 bases short, with 19 bases between. Germline values: CDR1 SGHTA, CDR2 FQGNSA. The CDR3 runs to 15 residues. CDR3 amino acids: CASRGGALGGTEAFF. CDR3 DNA sequence: TGTGCCAGCAGAGGGGGGGCGCTTGGGGGAACTGAAGCTTTCTTT.

CDR3 residues: CASSLVLPSGFPFF. CDR3 bases: TGTGCCAGCAGCTTAGTTCTCCCATCCGGGTTTCCGTTCTTC. The V and J genes are TRBV11-3 and TRBJ2-1, with D hard to call. The germline CDR1 and CDR2 sequences are SGHNT and YENEEA. The CDR3 totals 14 residues. The ends were cut back, 1 base at V and 15 bases at J, with 19 bases in the middle. Full variable domain (missing parts from reference TRBV11-3 and TRBJ2-1): EAGVVQSPRYKIIEKKQPVAFWCNPISGHNTLYWYLQNLGQGPELLIRYENEEAVDDSQLPKDRFSAERLKGVDSTLKIQPAELGDSAVYLCASSLVLPSGFPFFGPGTRLTVL.

This chain joins TRBV9 and TRBJ2-7; D remains ambiguous. Trimming cost V 3 bases and J 0 bases, with 16 bases left between them. Germline CDR1 is SGDLS and CDR2 is YYNGEE. This CDR3 region has 16 residues. Written as DNA, the CDR3 is TGTGCCAGCAGCGCTTCTCAAGTTTCGAGCTCCTACGAGCAGTACTTC. It codes for CASSASQVSSSYEQYF. Drawing the rest from reference TRBV9 and TRBJ2-7, the complete variable domain is DSGVTQTPKHLITATGQRVTLRCSPRSGDLSVYWYQQSLDQGLQFLIQYYNGEERAKGNILERFSAQQFPDLHSELNLSSLELGDSALYFCASSASQVSSSYEQYFGPGTRLTVT.

J is TRBJ1-1 and V is TRBV7-3; maybe TRBD1 (5 bases). CDR1 is SGHTA, CDR2 FQGTGA, per germline. CDR3 length: 13 amino acids. V lost 5 bases, J lost 5 bases, and 12 bases lay in between. The CDR3 sequence: CASSRQRQTEAFF. The CDR3 DNA reads TGTGCCAGCAGCCGGCAACGACAGACTGAAGCTTTCTTT.